Only a few counts were recorded for the clone carrying this TCR beta chain. Antigen: not known. V trimming: 2 bases; J trimming: 6 bases; junction bases outside the gene matches: 8. The CDR3 extends over 15 amino acids. Germline CDR1 reads SGHTA; CDR2 reads FQGNSA. TCRdb independently ran MiXCR on the 5' RACE reads; one entry per CDR3 protein. The sample contains some 1,600,000 distinct CDR3 sequences, less than 35% of which appear only once. This sample is drawn from a study of identical twins. Points from the study as a whole: Modelling underestimated the level of out-of-frame TCR alpha sharing observed in monozygotic twins. Reduced insertions were recorded for abundant cord blood beta clonotypes, with no such pattern in memory repertoires. Analyses based on zero insertions could be partly confounded by invariant MAIT and iNKT cells.

The TCR was taken from a newborn girl in good health. Source material: cord blood. The J gene is TRBJ2-7, the V gene TRBV7-2, with 9 bases lining up with TRBD2. In DNA form, the CDR3 reads TGTGCCAGCAGCTTACGCGGGAGGGCTCTCGGCGAGCAGTACTTC. Protein: CASSLRGRALGEQYF.